The source of this T cell receptor (beta chain) is a study of blood T cell repertoires in COVID-19. As for the study in general: Sites across the United States, Italy and Spain contributed samples from acute and convalescent COVID-19. In each case, the material was cDNA or gDNA derived from T cells, B-cell-depleted T cells, or PBMCs.

CDR3 length equals 18 residues. Losses at the gene ends were 1 base for V and 6 bases for J; bases not matched to a gene: 12. The germline gives CDR1 SGHRS, CDR2 YFSETQ. Authors' data handling: The authors estimated nucleated cell counts from reference gene primer amplification. Clones were sequenced by immunoSEQ multiplex PCR, and TCRdb holds only the in-frame ones, with some missing. V and J calls and clone size are copied from that table; D and trimming were computed from the DNA. The sample lists roughly 190,000 clones; roughly 80% were seen once. The chain has TRBV5-1 and TRBJ2-2, with 10 bases aligning to TRBD2. The sample taken for sequencing was peripheral blood. This receptor was identified in a man in his fifties or sixties with acute or convalescent COVID-19. CDR3 coding DNA: TGCGCCAGCAGCTTGAAGAAAGGGACTAGCGCCCTCCCCGGGGAGCTGTTTTTT. This gives the protein CASSLKKGTSALPGELFF. Combining the CDR3 with reference TRBV5-1 and TRBJ2-2 gives the whole variable domain KAGVTQTPRYLIKTRGQQVTLSCSPISGHRSVSWYQQTPGQGLQFLFEYFSETQRNKGNFPGRFSGRQFSNSRSEMNVSTLELGDSALYLCASSLKKGTSALPGELFFGEGSRLTVL.